This passage covers 3 T cell receptor beta chains from one sample sequenced in a study of early T cells in non-severe SARS-CoV-2 infection. From the 5' RACE reads, TCRdb called clonotypes with MiXCR, one entry per CDR3 protein. Found here are over 85,000 distinct CDR3 sequences, 16% of them singletons; the top ten hold roughly 1.2%. The sequencing sample was made of whole blood. The source of these receptors is an adult who was a healthcare worker with PCR-confirmed SARS-CoV-2 infection or an uninfected control (not recorded which).

The V and J genes are TRBV21-1 and TRBJ2-5; the table names TRBD1, a call not compared with the DNA. TRBV21-1 is classified as a pseudogene. CDR3 size: 16 residues. Here the CDR3 DNA reads TGTGCCAGCAGCAAAGGAGATAGGGGGAACAAAGAGACCCAGTACTTC. Translated: CASSKGDRGNKETQYF.

The table lists this clonotype with a few counts. The V call is TRBV6-6, the J call TRBJ2-2, with a tentative D call TRBD2 (5 bases). The CDR3 spans 14 residues. In germline, CDR1 is MNHNY, CDR2 SVGAGI (reference sequence). The V end was cut by 3 bases, the J end by 2 bases, with 7 bases between. This CDR3 reads CASSYTGNTGELFF. The DNA for the CDR3 is TGTGCCAGCAGTTATACGGGAAACACCGGGGAGCTGTTTTTT.

The chain is built from TRBV9 and TRBJ2-7, with 7 bases lining up with TRBD2. From germline, CDR1 is SGDLS and CDR2 YYNGEE. This CDR3 has 13 residues. V dropped 3 bases and J dropped 4; count of bases not matched to a gene: 4. The CDR3 coding sequence is TGTGCCAGCAGCGAAGGCGGGGGTTACGAGCAGTACTTC. Translating it yields CASSEGGGYEQYF.